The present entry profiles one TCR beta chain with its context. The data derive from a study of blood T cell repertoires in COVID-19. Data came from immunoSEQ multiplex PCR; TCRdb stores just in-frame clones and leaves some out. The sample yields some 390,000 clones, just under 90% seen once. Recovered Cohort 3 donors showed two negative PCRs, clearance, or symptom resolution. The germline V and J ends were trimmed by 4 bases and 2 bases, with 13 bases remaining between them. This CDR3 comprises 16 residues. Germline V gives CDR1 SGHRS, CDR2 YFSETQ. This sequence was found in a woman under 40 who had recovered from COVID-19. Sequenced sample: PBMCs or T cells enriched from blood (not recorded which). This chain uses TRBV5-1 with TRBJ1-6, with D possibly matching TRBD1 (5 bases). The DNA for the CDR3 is TGCGCCAGCAGCAGGGACTTCGAGACCTATAATTCACCCCTCCACTTT. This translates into CASSRDFETYNSPLHF.